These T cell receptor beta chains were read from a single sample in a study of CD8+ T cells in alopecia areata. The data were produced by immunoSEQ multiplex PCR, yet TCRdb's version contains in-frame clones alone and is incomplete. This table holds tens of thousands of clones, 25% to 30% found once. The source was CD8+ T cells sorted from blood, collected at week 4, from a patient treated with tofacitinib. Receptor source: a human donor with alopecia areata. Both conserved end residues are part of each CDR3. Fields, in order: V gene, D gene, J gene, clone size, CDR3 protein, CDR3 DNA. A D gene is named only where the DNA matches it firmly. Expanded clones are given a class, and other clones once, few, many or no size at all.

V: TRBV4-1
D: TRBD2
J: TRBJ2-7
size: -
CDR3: CASSQGSGNYEQYF
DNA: TGCGCCAGCAGCCAAGGAAGCGGGAACTACGAGCAGTACTTC

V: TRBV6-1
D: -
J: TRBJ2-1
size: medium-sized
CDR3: CASSDLGRLSSYNEQFF
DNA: TGTGCCAGCAGTGATTTAGGACGGTTGAGCTCCTACAATGAGCAGTTCTTC

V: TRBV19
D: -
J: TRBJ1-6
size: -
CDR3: CASTLEGNSPLHF
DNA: TGTGCCAGTACGCTTGAGGGAAATTCACCCCTCCACTTT

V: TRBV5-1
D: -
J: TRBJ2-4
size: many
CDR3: CASSLGNYGLAKNIQYF
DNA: TGCGCCAGCAGCTTGGGGAACTACGGCCTAGCCAAAAACATTCAGTACTTC

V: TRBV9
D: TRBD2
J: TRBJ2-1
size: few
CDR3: CASSVEGGSNEQFF
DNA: TGTGCCAGCAGCGTAGAGGGCGGGAGCAATGAGCAGTTCTTC

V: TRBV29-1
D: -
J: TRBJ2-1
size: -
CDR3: CSVLGGVHNEQFF
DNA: TGCAGCGTCCTGGGGGGAGTCCACAATGAGCAGTTCTTC

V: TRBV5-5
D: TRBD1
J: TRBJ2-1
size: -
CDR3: CASGVQGAGEQFF
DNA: TGTGCCAGCGGGGTACAGGGGGCAGGTGAGCAGTTCTTC

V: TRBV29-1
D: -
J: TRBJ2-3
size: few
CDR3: CSANGAGDTQYF
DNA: TGCAGCGCTAATGGCGCGGGAGATACGCAGTATTTT

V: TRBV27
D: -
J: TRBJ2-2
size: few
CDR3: CASSLSKGELFF
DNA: TGTGCCAGCAGTTTATCGAAAGGGGAGCTGTTTTTT

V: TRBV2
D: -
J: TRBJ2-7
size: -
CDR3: CASSVGRVNEQYF
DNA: TGTGCCAGCAGTGTTGGGCGGGTTAACGAGCAGTACTTC

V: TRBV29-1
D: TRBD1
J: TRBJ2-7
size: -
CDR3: CSVAGTGSYEQYF
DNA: TGCAGCGTTGCCGGGACAGGATCCTACGAGCAGTACTTC

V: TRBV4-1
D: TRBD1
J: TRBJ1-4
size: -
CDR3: CASSQDVAGGHTNEKLFF
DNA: TGCGCCAGCAGCCAAGATGTGGCAGGGGGGCATACTAATGAAAAACTGTTTTTT

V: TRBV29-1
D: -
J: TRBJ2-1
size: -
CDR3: CSVLGEVYNEQFF
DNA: TGCAGCGTTTTGGGGGAGGTCTACAATGAGCAGTTCTTC

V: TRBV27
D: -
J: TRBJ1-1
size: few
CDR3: CASSLGGWNTEAFF
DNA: TGTGCCAGCAGTTTGGGGGGCTGGAACACTGAAGCTTTCTTT

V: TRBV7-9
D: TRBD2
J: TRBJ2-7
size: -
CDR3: CASSSGNSYEQYF
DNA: TGTGCCAGCAGCAGCGGGAACTCCTACGAGCAGTACTTC

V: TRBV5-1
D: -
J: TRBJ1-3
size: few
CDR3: CASSLEQPYSGNTIYF
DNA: TGCGCCAGCAGCTTGGAGCAGCCGTACTCTGGAAACACCATATATTTT

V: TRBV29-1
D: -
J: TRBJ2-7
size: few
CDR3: CSVAVQDVEQYF
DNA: TGCAGCGTGGCCGTTCAAGACGTCGAGCAGTACTTC

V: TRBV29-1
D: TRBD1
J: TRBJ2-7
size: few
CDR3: CSVLDREGPYEQYF
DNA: TGCAGCGTCCTAGACAGGGAAGGTCCCTACGAGCAGTACTTC

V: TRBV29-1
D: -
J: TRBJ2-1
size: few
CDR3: CSVGVMFEQFF
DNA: TGCAGCGTTGGGGTTATGTTTGAGCAGTTCTTC

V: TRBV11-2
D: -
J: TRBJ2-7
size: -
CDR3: CASSPTPGEQYF
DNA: TGTGCCAGCAGCCCAACCCCCGGCGAGCAGTACTTC

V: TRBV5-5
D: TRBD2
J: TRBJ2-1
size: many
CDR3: CASSQGLAPYNEQFF
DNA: TGCGCCAGCAGCCAAGGACTAGCCCCCTACAATGAGCAGTTCTTC

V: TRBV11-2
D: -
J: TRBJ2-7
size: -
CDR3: CASSLGYGEQYF
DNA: TGTGCCAGCAGCTTAGGATACGGGGAGCAGTACTTC

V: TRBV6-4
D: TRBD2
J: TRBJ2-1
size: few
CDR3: CASSSTGLAYNEQFF
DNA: TGTGCCAGCAGTTCTACGGGACTAGCCTACAATGAGCAGTTCTTC

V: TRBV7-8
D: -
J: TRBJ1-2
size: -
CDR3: CASSLGGQGYTF
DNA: TGTGCCAGCAGCTTAGGTGGACAGGGCTACACCTTC

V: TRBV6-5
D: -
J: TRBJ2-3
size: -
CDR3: CASRLGRDTQYF
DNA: TGTGCCAGCAGACTAGGTAGAGATACGCAGTATTTT

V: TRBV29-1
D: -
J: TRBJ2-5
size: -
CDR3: CSAKGGETQYF
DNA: TGCAGCGCCAAGGGGGGCGAGACCCAGTACTTC

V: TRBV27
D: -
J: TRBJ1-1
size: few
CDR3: CASQHSSTNTEAFF
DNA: TGTGCCAGCCAACACAGCTCGACGAACACTGAAGCTTTCTTT

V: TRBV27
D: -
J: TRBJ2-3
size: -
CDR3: CASVSGGADTQYF
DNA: TGTGCCAGCGTATCAGGGGGGGCAGATACGCAGTATTTT

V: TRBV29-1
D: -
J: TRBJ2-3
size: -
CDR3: CSVPPAGEVPGLSTDTQYF
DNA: TGCAGCGTCCCACCGGCCGGGGAGGTCCCGGGGCTTAGCACAGATACGCAGTATTTT

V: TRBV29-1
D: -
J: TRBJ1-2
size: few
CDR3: CSVPGRSYGYTF
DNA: TGCAGCGTTCCGGGACGGAGCTATGGCTACACCTTC

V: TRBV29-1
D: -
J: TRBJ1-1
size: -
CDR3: CSALGRLNTEAFF
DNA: TGCAGCGCTTTGGGGCGGCTGAACACTGAAGCTTTCTTT

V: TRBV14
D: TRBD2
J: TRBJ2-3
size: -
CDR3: CASSQEDLAEVTDTQYF
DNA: TGTGCCAGCAGCCAAGAGGATCTAGCGGAGGTCACAGATACGCAGTATTTT

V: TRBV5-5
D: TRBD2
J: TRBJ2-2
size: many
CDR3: CASSLSWGLAGATGELFF
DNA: TGTGCCAGCAGCTTATCATGGGGACTAGCGGGAGCCACCGGGGAGCTGTTTTTT

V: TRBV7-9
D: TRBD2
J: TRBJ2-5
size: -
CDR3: CASRSPGLVGKQETQYF
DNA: TGTGCCAGCAGGTCTCCGGGACTAGTAGGGAAGCAAGAGACCCAGTACTTC

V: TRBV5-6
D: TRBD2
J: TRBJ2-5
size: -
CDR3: CASRVVRREQETQYF
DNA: TGTGCCAGCAGAGTGGTAAGGCGGGAGCAAGAGACCCAGTACTTC